These 8 T cell receptor beta chains were all obtained from the same sample, sequenced in a study of blood T cell repertoires in COVID-19. Assay: immunoSEQ multiplex PCR; the TCRdb copy retains only in-frame clones and omits some. The sample shows 100,000 or so clones, more than 75% of them seen only once. Sequences were obtained from peripheral blood. Receptor source: a human donor in a cohort sampled during active COVID-19.

This chain connects TRBV9 to TRBJ2-3; possibly TRBD2 for D (5 bases). In germline, CDR1 is SGDLS, CDR2 YYNGEE. The CDR3 sequence is 14 residues long. Trimming left V 2 bases short and J 2 bases short, with 9 bases between. CDR3 DNA sequence: TGTGCCAGCAGCGTTCTGGGAGACACAGATACGCAGTATTTT. This codes for CASSVLGDTDTQYF.

V and J are TRBV2 and TRBJ1-1; TRBD1 matches 7 bases. Germline V gene lookup returns CDR1 SNHLY and CDR2 FYNNEI. V shed 6 bases, J shed 1 base, and the junction held 5 bases outside the gene matches. CDR3 length equals 14 residues. The CDR3 reads CASSAGTANTEAFF. The CDR3 DNA reads as TGTGCCAGCAGCGCCGGGACAGCGAACACTGAAGCTTTCTTT.

The chain is built from TRBV4-3 and TRBJ2-1; D is perhaps TRBD2 (6 bases). The germline V gene encodes CDR1 LGHNA and CDR2 YSLEER. V was clipped by 0 bases and J by 8 bases, with 20 bases between them. There are 17 residues in the CDR3. The CDR3 sequence is CASSQEWSGDSSDEQFF. The DNA of the CDR3 is TGCGCCAGCAGCCAAGAATGGTCGGGGGATTCAAGCGATGAGCAGTTCTTC.

The chain joins TRBV6-4 to TRBJ1-5; weak D call: TRBD1 (6 bases). V shed 3 bases and J shed 3 bases, with 12 bases lying between them. The CDR3 loop spans 15 amino acids. The germline gives CDR1 MRHNA, CDR2 SNTAGT. Here the CDR3 reads CASSEVWDTNQPQHF. The CDR3 DNA follows: TGTGCCAGCAGTGAAGTCTGGGACACCAATCAGCCCCAGCATTTT.

The rearrangement uses TRBV27 and TRBJ1-2, with a tentative D call TRBD1 (5 bases). The germline V gene encodes CDR1 MNHEY and CDR2 SMNVEV (reference sequence). Trimming left V 5 bases short and J 5 bases short, with 15 bases between. The CDR3 runs to 14 residues. The CDR3 protein is CASSTDQGIYGYTF. The CDR3 DNA is TGTGCCAGCAGTACGGATCAGGGCATTTATGGCTACACCTTC.

The rearrangement links TRBV6-2 or TRBV6-3 to TRBJ2-3; 9 bases line up with TRBD2. V lost 5 bases, J lost 2 bases, and 8 bases stayed unmatched. Per the germline V gene, CDR1 is MNHEY and CDR2 is SVGEGT. This CDR3 is built from 16 residues. DNA for the CDR3: TGTGCCAGCAGTCCACCCAGCGGGAGGCTCACAGATACGCAGTATTTT. This translates into CASSPPSGRLTDTQYF.

This chain uses TRBV3-1 (or the pseudogene TRBV3-2) with TRBJ1-1, with D possibly matching TRBD1 (6 bases). Deletions cut 1 base from V and 4 bases from J, with 10 bases between. The CDR3 consists of 14 residues. CDR1 and CDR2 from the germline V gene are LGHDT and YNNKEL (reference sequence). The CDR3 protein is CASSQVQGSTEAFF. CDR3 nucleotides: TGTGCCAGCAGCCAAGTTCAGGGGAGCACTGAAGCTTTCTTT.

This sequence joins TRBV6-5 and TRBJ1-6; 9 bases line up with TRBD1. The length of the CDR3 is 14 residues. V shed 5 bases and J 10 bases; nucleotides not matched to a gene: 6. Germline values: CDR1 MNHEY, CDR2 SVGAGI. CDR3 region: CASSIRTGASPLHF. CDR3 DNA: TGTGCCAGCAGTATACGGACAGGGGCGTCACCCCTCCACTTT.